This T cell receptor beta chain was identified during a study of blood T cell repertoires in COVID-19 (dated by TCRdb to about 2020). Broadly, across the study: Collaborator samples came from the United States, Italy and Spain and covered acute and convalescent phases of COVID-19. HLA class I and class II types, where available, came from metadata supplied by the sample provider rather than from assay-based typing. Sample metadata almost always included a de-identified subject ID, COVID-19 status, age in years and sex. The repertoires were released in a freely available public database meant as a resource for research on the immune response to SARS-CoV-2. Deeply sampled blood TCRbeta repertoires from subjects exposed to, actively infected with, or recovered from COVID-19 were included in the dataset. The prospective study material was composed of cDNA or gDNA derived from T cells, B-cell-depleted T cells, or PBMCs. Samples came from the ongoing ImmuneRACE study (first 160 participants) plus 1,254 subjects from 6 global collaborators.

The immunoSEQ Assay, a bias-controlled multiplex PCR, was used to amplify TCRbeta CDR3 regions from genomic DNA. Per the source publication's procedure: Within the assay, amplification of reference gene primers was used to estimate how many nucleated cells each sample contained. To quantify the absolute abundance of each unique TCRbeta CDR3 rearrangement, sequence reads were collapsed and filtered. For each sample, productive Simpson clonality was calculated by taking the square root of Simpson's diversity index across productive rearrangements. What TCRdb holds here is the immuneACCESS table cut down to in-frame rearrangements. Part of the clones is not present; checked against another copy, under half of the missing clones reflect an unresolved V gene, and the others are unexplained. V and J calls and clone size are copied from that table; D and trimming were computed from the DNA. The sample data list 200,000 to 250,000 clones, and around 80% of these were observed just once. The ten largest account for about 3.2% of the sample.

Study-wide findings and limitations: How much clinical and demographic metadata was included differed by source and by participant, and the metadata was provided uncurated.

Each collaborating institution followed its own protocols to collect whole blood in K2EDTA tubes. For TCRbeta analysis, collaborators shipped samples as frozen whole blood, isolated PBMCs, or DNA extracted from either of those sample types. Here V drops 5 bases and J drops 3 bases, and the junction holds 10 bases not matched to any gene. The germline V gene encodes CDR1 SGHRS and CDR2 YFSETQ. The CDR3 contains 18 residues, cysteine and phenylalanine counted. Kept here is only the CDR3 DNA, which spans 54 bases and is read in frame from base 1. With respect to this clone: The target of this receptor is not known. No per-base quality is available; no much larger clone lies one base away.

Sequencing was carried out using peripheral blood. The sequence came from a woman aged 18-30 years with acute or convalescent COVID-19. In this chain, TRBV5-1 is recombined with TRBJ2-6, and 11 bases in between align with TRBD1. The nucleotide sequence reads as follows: TGCGCCAGCAGATTTCTAGGACAGGGGGCTAGTGGGGCCAACGTCCTGACTTTC. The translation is CASRFLGQGASGANVLTF. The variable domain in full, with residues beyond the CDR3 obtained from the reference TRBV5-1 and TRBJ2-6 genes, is KAGVTQTPRYLIKTRGQQVTLSCSPISGHRSVSWYQQTPGQGLQFLFEYFSETQRNKGNFPGRFSGRQFSNSRSEMNVSTLELGDSALYLCASRFLGQGASGANVLTFGAGSRLTVL.